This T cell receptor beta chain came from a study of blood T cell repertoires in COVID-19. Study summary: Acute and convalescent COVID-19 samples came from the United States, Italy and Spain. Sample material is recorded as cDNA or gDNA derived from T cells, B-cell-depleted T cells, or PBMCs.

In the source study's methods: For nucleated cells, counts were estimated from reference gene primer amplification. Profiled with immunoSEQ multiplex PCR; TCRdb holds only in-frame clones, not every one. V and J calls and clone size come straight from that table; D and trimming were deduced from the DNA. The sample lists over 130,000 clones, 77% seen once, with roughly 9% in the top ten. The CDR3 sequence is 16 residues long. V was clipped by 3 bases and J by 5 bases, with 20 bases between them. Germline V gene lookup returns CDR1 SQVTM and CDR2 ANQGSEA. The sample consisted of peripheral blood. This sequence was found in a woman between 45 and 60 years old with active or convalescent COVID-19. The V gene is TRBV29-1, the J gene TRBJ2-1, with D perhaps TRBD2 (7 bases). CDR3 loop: CSVDLRGGRLDNEQFF. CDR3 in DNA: TGCAGCGTTGATTTGAGGGGGGGCCGATTGGACAATGAGCAGTTCTTC.